Each of the 13 T cell receptor beta chains below was sequenced from the same sample in a study of identical twins' blood T cells. TCRdb independently ran MiXCR on the 5' RACE reads; one entry per CDR3 protein. The sample yields hundreds of thousands of distinct CDR3 sequences, about 28% seen once. The source material was PBMCs. Receptors were obtained from a woman aged 18 to 49 in good health.

The chain uses TRBV5-6 and TRBJ2-3; 8 bases line up with TRBD2. Looked up from germline, CDR1 is SGHDT and CDR2 is YYEEEE. With V trimmed by 0 bases and J by 2 bases, 2 bases remained unmatched. This CDR3 comprises 15 residues. This CDR3 is CASSLAGGLTDTQYF. The DNA for the CDR3 is TGTGCCAGCAGCTTGGCGGGGGGGCTCACAGATACGCAGTATTTT. Using reference TRBV5-6 and TRBJ2-3 for the parts outside the CDR3, the full variable domain is DAGVTQSPTHLIKTRGQQVTLRCSPKSGHDTVSWYQQALGQGPQFIFQYYEEEERQRGNFPDRFSGHQFPNYSSELNVNALLLGDSALYLCASSLAGGLTDTQYFGPGTRLTVL.

This clonotype was observed a handful of times. The chain recombines TRBV29-1 with TRBJ2-2; no clear D gene. V lost 2 bases and J 3 bases, leaving 10 bases between the germline ends. The CDR3 has 14 residues. Per germline, CDR1 SQVTM and CDR2 ANQGSEA. The CDR3: CSVEIGKDTGELFF. The DNA of the CDR3 is TGCAGCGTTGAAATTGGGAAGGACACCGGGGAGCTGTTTTTT.

This CDR3 reads CASSYADPTREPQHF. CDR3 nucleotides: TGTGCCAGCAGTTACGCGGACCCCACAAGGGAGCCCCAGCATTTT. The chain has TRBV6-6 and TRBJ1-5; D is uncertain. Germline-derived CDR1 and CDR2 are MNHNY and SVGAGI (reference sequence). V dropped 2 bases and J dropped 8 bases, with 16 bases sitting between them. This CDR3 has 15 residues.

The V and J genes are TRBV7-9 and TRBJ2-3, with TRBD1 matching 7 bases. The ends lost 8 bases at V and 0 bases at J; junction bases unmatched: 8. Germline V gene sequence: CDR1 SEHNR, CDR2 FQNEAQ (reference sequence). The CDR3 runs 15 residues. The CDR3 DNA reads as TGTGCCAGCGATCAGGACAGGCTTAGCACAGATACGCAGTATTTT. Its protein is CASDQDRLSTDTQYF.

The rearrangement links TRBV20-1 to TRBJ1-3, with D hard to call. Trimming took 3 bases from V and 0 from J, leaving 3 bases between them. This CDR3 spans 12 amino acids. The V gene's germline CDR1 is DFQATT and CDR2 SNEGSKA (reference sequence). CDR3 in amino acids: CSARRSGNTIYF. CDR3 nucleotide sequence: TGCAGTGCTAGGCGCTCTGGAAACACCATATATTTT.

The rearrangement joins TRBV28 to TRBJ2-7; TRBD1 is a possible D gene (6 bases). Per the germline V gene, CDR1 is MDHEN and CDR2 is SYDVKM. The V and J ends lost 3 bases and 0 bases respectively, with 18 bases between them. This CDR3 contains 17 residues. CDR3 DNA sequence: TGTGCCAGCAGTTTTGAGGCAGGGGTAAGGAGCTCCTACGAGCAGTACTTC. It codes for CASSFEAGVRSSYEQYF.

For this clonotype: Possible read error: a much larger clone is one base away. The chain uses TRBV6-5 and TRBJ2-3; TRBD1 agrees at 8 bases. J was trimmed by 6 bases and V by 6 bases; bases with no gene match: 11. The CDR3 sequence is 15 residues long. Per the germline V gene, CDR1 is MNHEY and CDR2 is SVGAGI. CDR3 sequence (DNA): TGTGCCAGCAGACACCGGGACAGGAAATTTGATACGCAGTATTTT. Amino acid sequence: CASRHRDRKFDTQYF.

In its sample, this clonotype was seen many times. The V call is TRBV12-3 or TRBV12-4, the J call TRBJ1-1; D perhaps matches TRBD1 (5 bases). Between the trimmed V and J ends, which lost 7 bases and 3 bases, there was a span of 21 bases. The CDR3 consists of 16 residues. CDR3 residues: CASTSRDGKWDTEAFF. DNA for the CDR3: TGTGCCAGCACTTCGAGGGACGGTAAGTGGGACACTGAAGCTTTCTTT.

V usage is TRBV6-2 or TRBV6-3 and J usage is TRBJ1-6; D not resolved. Germline V gene data show CDR1 as MNHEY and CDR2 as SVGEGT. V dropped 8 bases and J dropped 4 bases, with 12 bases sitting between them. The CDR3 runs to 14 residues. In nucleotides, the CDR3 is TGTGCCAGCGGGTCACCCGGGTATAATTCACCCCTCCACTTT. Translation: CASGSPGYNSPLHF.

The chain links TRBV7-2 to TRBJ2-3; a possible D gene is TRBD2 (6 bases). Germline loops: CDR1 SGHTA, CDR2 FQGNSA. V dropped 1 base and J dropped 7 bases, with 18 bases sitting between them. This CDR3 spans 16 amino acids. Here the CDR3 reads CASSLDPSAVGYTQYF. CDR3 DNA sequence: TGTGCCAGCAGCTTAGACCCTAGCGCGGTGGGGTATACGCAGTATTTT.

This clonotype was seen repeatedly, ten times or more. The rearrangement links TRBV7-9 to TRBJ2-3; D unclear. The length of the CDR3 is 12 residues. Germline lookup yields CDR1 SEHNR and CDR2 FQNEAQ (reference sequence). V lost 2 bases, J lost 3 bases, and 3 bases lay in between. CDR3 bases: TGTGCCAGCAGCTTATTTACAGATACGCAGTATTTT. Translated, it gives CASSLFTDTQYF.

This clonotype showed up just a few times. A read error may account for a junction end that differs from germline. The rearrangement uses TRBV5-1 and TRBJ1-1, with D hard to call. Germline CDR1 reads SGHRS; CDR2 reads YFSETQ. The CDR3 is 14 amino acids. CDR3 in amino acids: CASSEEHANTEAFF. Written as DNA, the CDR3 is TGCGCCAGCAGCGAAGAACACGCCAACACTGAAGCCTTCTTT.

The chain employs TRBV5-1 and TRBJ2-7; D remains unclear. CDR3 length equals 14 residues. The V end was cut by 3 bases, the J end by 3 bases, with 13 bases between. The germline V gene has CDR1 SGHRS and CDR2 YFSETQ. The CDR3 sequence: CASSSTPPHYEQYF. The CDR3 DNA follows: TGCGCCAGCAGCTCCACACCCCCTCACTACGAGCAGTACTTC.